This TCR beta chain comes out of a study of T cells in Graves' hyperthyroidism and ophthalmopathy. As for the study in general: At the time of initial diagnosis and before any treatment, peripheral blood was collected.

This clonotype turned up a few times. Its antigen is still unknown. The diagnoses drew upon clinical symptoms, serum thyroxine and TRAb, thyroid ultrasound and orbital computed tomography. Fresh peripheral blood, under 11 ml, yielded the PBMCs. The CDR3 is made up of 12 amino acids. Looked up from germline, CDR1 is SEHNR and CDR2 is FQNEAQ (reference sequence). Between the trimmed V and J ends, which lost 5 bases and 3 bases, there was a span of 7 bases. RNA transcripts yielded amplified TCR beta CDR3 regions. The study used the HTBI primer set for a first-round RT-PCR of the TCR CDR3. TCRdb reanalysed the multiplex PCR reads using MiXCR and keeps one entry per CDR3 protein. The table records almost 350,000 distinct CDR3 sequences, 15% to 20% of them present only once. General study findings and limits: Model output signaled ophthalmopathy a median approximately 6.2 months ahead of onset.

Sequencing was carried out using blood. The rearrangement joins TRBV7-9 to TRBJ1-1; D is undetermined. The source is a woman aged 40 to 55 with Graves' ophthalmopathy. The CDR3 DNA follows: TGTGCCAGCAGCCAAACATACACTGAAGCTTTCTTT. Amino acids: CASSQTYTEAFF.